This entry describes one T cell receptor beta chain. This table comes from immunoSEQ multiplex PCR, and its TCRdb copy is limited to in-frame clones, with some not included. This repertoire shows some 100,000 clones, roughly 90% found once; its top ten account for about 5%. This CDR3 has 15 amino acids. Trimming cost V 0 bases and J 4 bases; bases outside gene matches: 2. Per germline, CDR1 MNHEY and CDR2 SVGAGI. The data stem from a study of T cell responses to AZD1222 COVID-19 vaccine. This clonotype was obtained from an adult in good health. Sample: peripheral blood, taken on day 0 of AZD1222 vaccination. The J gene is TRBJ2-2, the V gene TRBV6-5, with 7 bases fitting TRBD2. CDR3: CASSYSPSGTGELFF. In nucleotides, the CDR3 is TGTGCCAGCAGTTACTCCCCTAGCGGCACCGGGGAGCTGTTTTTT.